This T cell receptor (beta chain) was captured by sequencing in a study of blood T cell repertoires in COVID-19. Study-wide context: The United States, Italy and Spain were the sources of the acute and convalescent COVID-19 samples. Nucleic acid was either cDNA or gDNA, and it came from T cells, B-cell-depleted T cells, or PBMCs.

This CDR3 has 16 residues. Germline CDR1 and CDR2: SGHTA and FQGNSA. Trimming cost V 3 bases and J 2 bases; bases outside gene matches: 6. Study processing details: Scientists estimated how many nucleated cells there were by amplifying reference gene primers. Profiling relied on immunoSEQ multiplex PCR, and the TCRdb table lists in-frame clones only, not all of them. The V and J calls and the clone size are those of that table, but D and trimming were determined from the DNA. The top ten hold under 2.5% of the sample, which has roughly 250,000 clones, approximately 91% seen once. The sequence was collected from a woman aged 40 to 55 who had recovered from COVID-19. The sequenced material came from peripheral blood. The rearrangement joins TRBV7-2 to TRBJ2-1, with 8 bases that match TRBD2. CDR3 loop: CASSLGLVWPYNEQFF. The CDR3 nucleotides read TGTGCCAGCAGCTTGGGACTAGTTTGGCCCTACAATGAGCAGTTCTTC. The whole variable domain, filled in from reference TRBV7-2 and TRBJ2-1, reads GAGVSQSPSNKVTEKGKDVELRCDPISGHTALYWYRQSLGQGLEFLIYFQGNSAPDKSGLPSDRFSAERTGGSVSTLTIQRTQQEDSAVYLCASSLGLVWPYNEQFFGPGTRLTVL.